The subject of this entry is one T cell receptor (beta chain). This clone was counted many times. The antigen it binds to is not known. No base quality values were provided; no much bigger clone lies one nucleotide off. TCRbeta CDR3 regions were amplified from genomic DNA by means of the immunoSEQ Assay, a bias-controlled multiplex PCR. Per the authors' processing: Nucleated cell counts per sample were estimated from amplification of reference gene primers within the assay. To quantify the absolute abundance of each unique TCRbeta CDR3 rearrangement, sequence reads were collapsed and filtered. For each sample, productive Simpson clonality was calculated as the square root of Simpson's diversity index over productive rearrangements. Imported from immuneACCESS, the table was reduced by TCRdb to in-frame sequences with V and J called. These copies leave out some clones; in studies compared against another copy, an unresolved V gene accounts for under half, and the cause of the remainder is not known. That table is the source of V, J and clone size, and D and trimming were worked out from the DNA. Counted in this sample were some 80,000 clones; 80% of them appeared once. Jointly, the top ten make up 12% of the sample.

CDR1 and CDR2 (SNHLY, FYNNEI) derive from the germline V gene. V and J are truncated by 8 bases and 4 bases respectively, leaving an intervening sequence of 14 bases. Its CDR3 holds 13 amino acids, cysteine through phenylalanine. Only the CDR3 DNA is retained, 39 bases long and in frame from the first base. This entry comes from a study of blood T cell repertoires in COVID-19 (dated by TCRdb to about 2020). Turning to the overall study: Collaborator samples came from the United States, Italy and Spain and covered acute and convalescent phases of COVID-19. The material from the prospective study consisted of cDNA or gDNA derived from T cells, B-cell-depleted T cells, or PBMCs. Subjects who had been exposed to COVID-19, were actively infected with it, or had recovered from it provided the deeply sampled blood TCRbeta repertoires that made up the dataset. The repertoires were released in a freely available public database intended as a resource for research on the immune response to SARS-CoV-2. The samples were drawn from the first 160 participants of the ongoing ImmuneRACE study and from 950 to 1,500 subjects provided by 6 global collaborators. A de-identified subject ID, COVID-19 status, age in years and sex were almost always included in the sample metadata. Where HLA class I and class II types were available, the types were taken from metadata supplied by the sample provider, not from assay-based typing.

Results and caveats for the whole study, not just this receptor: The amount of clinical and demographic metadata varied by source and participant and was provided uncurated.

The collaborating institutions used their own protocols to collect whole blood in K2EDTA tubes. For TCRbeta analysis, collaborator samples were shipped as frozen whole blood, as isolated PBMCs, or as DNA extracted from either sample type. Rearrangement joined TRBV2 to TRBJ1-2; the D gene cannot be resolved reliably. This TCR was recovered from a woman in her thirties or forties with active or convalescent COVID-19. What was sequenced was peripheral blood. CDR3 region: CASHPGMGYGYTF. The DNA reads as follows: TGTGCCAGCCATCCGGGGATGGGCTATGGCTACACCTTC. The CDR3 plus the reference TRBV2 and TRBJ1-2 genes for the other parts give the full variable domain: EPEVTQTPSHQVTQMGQEVILRCVPISNHLYFYWYRQILGQKVEFLVSFYNNEISEKSEIFDDQFSVERPDGSNFTLKIRSTKLEDSAMYFCASHPGMGYGYTFGSGTRLTVV.